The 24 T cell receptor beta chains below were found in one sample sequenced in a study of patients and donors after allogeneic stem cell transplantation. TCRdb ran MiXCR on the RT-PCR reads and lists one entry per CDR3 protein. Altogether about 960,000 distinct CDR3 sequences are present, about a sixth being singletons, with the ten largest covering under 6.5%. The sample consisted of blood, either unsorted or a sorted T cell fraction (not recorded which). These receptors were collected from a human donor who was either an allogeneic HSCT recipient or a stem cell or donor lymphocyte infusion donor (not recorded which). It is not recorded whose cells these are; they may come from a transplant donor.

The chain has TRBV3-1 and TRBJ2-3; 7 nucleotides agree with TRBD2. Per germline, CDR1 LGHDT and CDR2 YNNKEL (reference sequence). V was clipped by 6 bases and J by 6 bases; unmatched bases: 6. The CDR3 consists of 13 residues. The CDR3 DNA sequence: TGTGCCAGCAGGACTACTAGCGTGGATACGCAGTATTTT. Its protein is CASRTTSVDTQYF.

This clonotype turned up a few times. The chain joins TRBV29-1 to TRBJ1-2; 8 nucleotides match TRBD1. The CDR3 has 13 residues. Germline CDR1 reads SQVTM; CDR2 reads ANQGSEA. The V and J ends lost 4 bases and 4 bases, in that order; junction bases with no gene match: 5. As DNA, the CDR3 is TGCAGCGTTGTCCGACAGGGGAGCTATGGCTACACCTTC. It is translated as CSVVRQGSYGYTF.

CDR3 DNA: TGCGCCAGCAGCTGGGGACCCAAGGACAGGAACGACGAGCAGTACTTC. This translates into CASSWGPKDRNDEQYF. The V and J genes are TRBV5-1 and TRBJ2-7, with TRBD1 matching 7 bases. The V gene's germline CDR1 is SGHRS and CDR2 YFSETQ. The CDR3 extends over 16 amino acids. Unmatched junction bases numbered 14, after V lost 3 bases and J lost 5 bases.

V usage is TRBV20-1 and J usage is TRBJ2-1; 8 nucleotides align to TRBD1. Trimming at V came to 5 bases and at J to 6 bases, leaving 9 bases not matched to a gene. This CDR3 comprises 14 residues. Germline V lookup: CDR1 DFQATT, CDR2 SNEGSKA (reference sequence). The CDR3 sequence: CSARQGNMGNEQFF. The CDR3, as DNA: TGCAGTGCTCGACAGGGGAATATGGGCAATGAGCAGTTCTTC.

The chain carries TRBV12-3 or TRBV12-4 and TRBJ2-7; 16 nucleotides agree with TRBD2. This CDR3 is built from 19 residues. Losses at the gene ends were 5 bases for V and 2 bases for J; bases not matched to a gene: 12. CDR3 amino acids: CASSPQGLAGGPIAYEQYF. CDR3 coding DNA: TGTGCCAGCAGTCCCCAGGGACTAGCGGGGGGGCCAATAGCCTACGAGCAGTACTTC.

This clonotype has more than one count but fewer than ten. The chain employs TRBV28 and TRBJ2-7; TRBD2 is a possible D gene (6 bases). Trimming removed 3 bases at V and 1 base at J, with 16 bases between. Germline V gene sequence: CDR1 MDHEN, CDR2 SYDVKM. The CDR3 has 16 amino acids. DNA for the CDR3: TGTGCCAGCAGTTTTAACCGGGACTCGAATTCCTACGAGCAGTACTTC. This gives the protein CASSFNRDSNSYEQYF.

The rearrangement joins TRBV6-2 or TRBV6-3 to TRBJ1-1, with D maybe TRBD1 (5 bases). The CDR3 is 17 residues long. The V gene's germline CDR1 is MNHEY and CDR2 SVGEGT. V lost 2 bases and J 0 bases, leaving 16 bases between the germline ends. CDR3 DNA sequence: TGTGCCAGCAGTTACCCCGGCGCCGGGACGGTGAACACTGAAGCTTTCTTT. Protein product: CASSYPGAGTVNTEAFF.

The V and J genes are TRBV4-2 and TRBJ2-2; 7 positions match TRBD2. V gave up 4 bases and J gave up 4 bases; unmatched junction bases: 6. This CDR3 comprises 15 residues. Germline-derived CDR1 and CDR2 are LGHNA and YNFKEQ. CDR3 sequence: CASSLGGSVTGELFF. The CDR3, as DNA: TGTGCCAGCAGCCTCGGCGGGAGCGTCACCGGGGAGCTGTTTTTT.

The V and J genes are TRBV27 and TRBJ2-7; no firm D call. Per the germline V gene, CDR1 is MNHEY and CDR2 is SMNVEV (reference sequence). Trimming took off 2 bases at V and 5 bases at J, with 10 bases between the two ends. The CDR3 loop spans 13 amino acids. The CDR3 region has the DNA TGTGCCAGCAGTTTACGGTCCCAGGACGAGCAGTACTTC. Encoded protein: CASSLRSQDEQYF.

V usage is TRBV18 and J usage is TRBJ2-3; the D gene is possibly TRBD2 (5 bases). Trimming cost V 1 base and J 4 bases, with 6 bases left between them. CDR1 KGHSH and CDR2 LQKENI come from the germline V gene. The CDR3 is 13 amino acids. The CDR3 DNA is TGTGCCAGCTCACCACGGCGGGCAGATACGCAGTATTTT. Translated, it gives CASSPRRADTQYF.

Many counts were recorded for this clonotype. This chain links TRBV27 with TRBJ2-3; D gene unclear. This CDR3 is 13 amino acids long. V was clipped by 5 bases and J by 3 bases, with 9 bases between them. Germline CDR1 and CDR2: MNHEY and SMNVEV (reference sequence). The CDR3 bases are TGTGCCAGCAGTGACACTCTTACAGATACGCAGTATTTT. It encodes CASSDTLTDTQYF.

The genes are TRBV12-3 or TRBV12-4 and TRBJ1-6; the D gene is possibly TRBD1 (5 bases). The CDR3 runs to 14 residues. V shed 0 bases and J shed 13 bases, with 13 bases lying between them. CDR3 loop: CASSLALRELPLHF. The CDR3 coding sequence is TGTGCCAGCAGTTTAGCGCTCAGGGAGCTCCCCCTCCACTTT.

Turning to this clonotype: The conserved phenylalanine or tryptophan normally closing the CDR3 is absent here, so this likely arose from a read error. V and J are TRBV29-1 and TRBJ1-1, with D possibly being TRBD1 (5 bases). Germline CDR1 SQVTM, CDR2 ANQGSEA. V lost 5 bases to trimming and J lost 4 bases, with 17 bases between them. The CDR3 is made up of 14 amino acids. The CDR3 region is CSVSPASGGTEAFL. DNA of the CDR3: TGCAGCGTTTCCCCCGCTTCGGGGGGCACTGAAGCTTTCCTT.

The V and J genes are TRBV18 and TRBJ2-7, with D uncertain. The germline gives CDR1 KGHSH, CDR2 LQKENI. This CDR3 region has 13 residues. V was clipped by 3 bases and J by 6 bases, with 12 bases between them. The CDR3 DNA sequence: TGTGCCAGCTCACCCGGTTCGTCGGGCGAGCAGTACTTC. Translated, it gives CASSPGSSGEQYF.

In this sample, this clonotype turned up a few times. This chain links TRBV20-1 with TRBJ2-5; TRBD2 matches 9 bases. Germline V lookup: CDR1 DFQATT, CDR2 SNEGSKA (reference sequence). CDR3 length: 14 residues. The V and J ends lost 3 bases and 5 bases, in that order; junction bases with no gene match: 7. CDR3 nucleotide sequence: TGCAGTGCTAGCATTAGCGGGAGCTGGGAGACCCAGTACTTC. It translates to CSASISGSWETQYF.

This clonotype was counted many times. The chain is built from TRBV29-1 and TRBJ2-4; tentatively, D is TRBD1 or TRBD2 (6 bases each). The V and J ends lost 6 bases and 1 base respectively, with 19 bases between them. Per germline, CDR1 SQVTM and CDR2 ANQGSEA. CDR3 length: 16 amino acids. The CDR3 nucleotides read TGCAGCGTCCGGGGGCGCAGGGCTTCGGCCAAAAACATTCAGTACTTC. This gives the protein CSVRGRRASAKNIQYF.

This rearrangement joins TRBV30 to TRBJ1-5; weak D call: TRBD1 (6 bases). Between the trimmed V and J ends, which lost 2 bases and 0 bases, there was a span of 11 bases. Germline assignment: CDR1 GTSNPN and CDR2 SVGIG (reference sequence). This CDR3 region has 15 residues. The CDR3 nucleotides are TGTGCCTGGAGTACCGACAGGTTTAGCAATCAGCCCCAGCATTTT. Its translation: CAWSTDRFSNQPQHF. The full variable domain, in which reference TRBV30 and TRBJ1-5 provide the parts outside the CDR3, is SQTIHQWPATLVQPVGSPLSLECTVEGTSNPNLYWYRQAAGRGLQLLFYSVGIGQISSEVPQNLSASRPQDRQFILSSKKLLLSDSGFYLCAWSTDRFSNQPQHFGDGTRLSIL.

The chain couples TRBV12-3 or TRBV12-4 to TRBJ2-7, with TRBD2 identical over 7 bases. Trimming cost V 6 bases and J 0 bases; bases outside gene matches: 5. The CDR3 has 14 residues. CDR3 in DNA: TGTGCCAGCAGACCCACTAGCGTCTCCTACGAGCAGTACTTC. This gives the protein CASRPTSVSYEQYF.

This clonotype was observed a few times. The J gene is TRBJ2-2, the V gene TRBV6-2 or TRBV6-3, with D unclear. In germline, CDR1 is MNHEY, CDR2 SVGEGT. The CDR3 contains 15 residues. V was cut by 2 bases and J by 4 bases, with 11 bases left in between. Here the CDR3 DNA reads TGTGCCAGCAGTTACGGTTATGCCAGCACCGGGGAGCTGTTTTTT. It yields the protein CASSYGYASTGELFF.

CDR3 sequence reads: CAWSGGAYGYTF. In DNA form, the CDR3 reads TGTGCCTGGAGCGGTGGGGCCTATGGCTACACCTTC. The chain uses TRBV30 and TRBJ1-2, with D perhaps matching TRBD1 (5 bases). This CDR3 contains 12 residues. V shed 3 bases and J shed 4 bases, with 9 bases lying between them. Germline CDR1 reads GTSNPN; CDR2 reads SVGIG (reference sequence). Complete variable domain (other parts from reference TRBV30 and TRBJ1-2): SQTIHQWPATLVQPVGSPLSLECTVEGTSNPNLYWYRQAAGRGLQLLFYSVGIGQISSEVPQNLSASRPQDRQFILSSKKLLLSDSGFYLCAWSGGAYGYTFGSGTRLTVV.

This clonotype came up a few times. This CDR3 reads CASSLEGATGELFF. The CDR3 DNA follows: TGTGCCAGCAGTTTAGAAGGTGCCACCGGGGAGCTGTTTTTT. The chain links TRBV12-3 or TRBV12-4 to TRBJ2-2; D uncertain. The germline V and J ends were trimmed by 1 base and 4 bases, with 7 bases remaining between them. This CDR3 spans 14 amino acids.

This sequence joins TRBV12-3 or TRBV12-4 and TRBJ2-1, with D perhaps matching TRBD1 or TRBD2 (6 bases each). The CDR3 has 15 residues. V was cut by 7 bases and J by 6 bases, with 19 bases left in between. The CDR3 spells CASNFGGPEGNEQFF. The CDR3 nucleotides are TGTGCCAGCAATTTTGGGGGGCCGGAGGGCAATGAGCAGTTCTTC.

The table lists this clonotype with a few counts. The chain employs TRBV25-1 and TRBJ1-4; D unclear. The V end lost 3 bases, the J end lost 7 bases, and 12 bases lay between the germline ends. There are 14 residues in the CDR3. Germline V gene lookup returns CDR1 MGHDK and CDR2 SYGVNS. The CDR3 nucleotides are TGTGCCAGCAGTGATCTAAAGGGAAGTGAAAAACTGTTTTTT. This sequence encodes CASSDLKGSEKLFF.

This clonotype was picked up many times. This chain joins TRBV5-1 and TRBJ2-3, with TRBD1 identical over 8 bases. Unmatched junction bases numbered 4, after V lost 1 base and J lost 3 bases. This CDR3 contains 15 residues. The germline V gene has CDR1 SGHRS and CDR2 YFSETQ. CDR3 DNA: TGCGCCAGCAGCTTGCAGGGGGCCCGTACAGATACGCAGTATTTT. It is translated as CASSLQGARTDTQYF.